This T cell receptor (beta chain) appears in the sequencing data of a study of T cell responses to AZD1222 COVID-19 vaccine. The V gene's germline CDR1 is MGHDK and CDR2 SYGVNS. This CDR3 comprises 16 residues. The V end was cut by 5 bases, the J end by 0 bases, with 14 bases between. General observations from the study: Seropositive status at baseline applied to only five to seven AZD1222 recipients. White British people made up most donors, females outnumbered males, and clonal diversity was possibly underestimated. Reports indicate that nearly half of spike-specific TCRs are directed at unmutated variant regions.

Note on this clone: What it binds is unknown.

Analyses pooled second doses at about 4 or about 12 weeks. This table comes from immunoSEQ multiplex PCR, and its TCRdb copy is limited to in-frame clones, with some not included. The sample has 75,000 to 95,000 clones; 91% are singletons. The source was peripheral blood, collected 28 days after the second AZD1222 dose. This sequence was found in an adult who received the AZD1222 COVID-19 vaccine. This chain links TRBV25-1 with TRBJ1-3, with D uncertain. The CDR3 DNA reads as TGTGCCAGCAGTCCTCGGGCAGAAGGCTCTGGAAACACCATATATTTT. Its translation: CASSPRAEGSGNTIYF.